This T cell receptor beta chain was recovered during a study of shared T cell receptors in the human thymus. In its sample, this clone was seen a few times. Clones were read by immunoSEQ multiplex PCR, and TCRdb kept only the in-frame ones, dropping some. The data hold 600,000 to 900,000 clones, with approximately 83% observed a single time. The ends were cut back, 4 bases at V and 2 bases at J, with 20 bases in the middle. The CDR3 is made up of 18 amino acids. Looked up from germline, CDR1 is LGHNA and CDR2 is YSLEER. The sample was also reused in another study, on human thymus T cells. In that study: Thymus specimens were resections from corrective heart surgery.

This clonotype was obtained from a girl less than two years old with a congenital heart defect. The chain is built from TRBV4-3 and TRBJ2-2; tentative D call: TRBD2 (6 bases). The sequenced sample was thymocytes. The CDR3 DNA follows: TGCGCCAGCAGCCTAAGTAGCGCCGGGACTGAAAACACCGGGGAGCTGTTTTTT. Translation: CASSLSSAGTENTGELFF.